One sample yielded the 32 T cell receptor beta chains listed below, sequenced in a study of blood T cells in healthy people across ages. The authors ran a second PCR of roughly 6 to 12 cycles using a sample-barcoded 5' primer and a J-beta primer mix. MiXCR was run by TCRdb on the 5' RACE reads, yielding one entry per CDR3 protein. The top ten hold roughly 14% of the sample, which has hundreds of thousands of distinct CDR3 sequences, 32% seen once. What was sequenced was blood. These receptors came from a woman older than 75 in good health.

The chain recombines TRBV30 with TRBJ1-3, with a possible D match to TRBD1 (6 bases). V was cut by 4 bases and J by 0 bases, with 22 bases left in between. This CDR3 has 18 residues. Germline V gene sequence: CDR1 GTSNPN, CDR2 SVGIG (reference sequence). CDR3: CAWMLSGYRDLSGNTIYF. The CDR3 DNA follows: TGTGCCTGGATGTTGTCCGGATACAGGGACCTCTCTGGAAACACCATATATTTT.

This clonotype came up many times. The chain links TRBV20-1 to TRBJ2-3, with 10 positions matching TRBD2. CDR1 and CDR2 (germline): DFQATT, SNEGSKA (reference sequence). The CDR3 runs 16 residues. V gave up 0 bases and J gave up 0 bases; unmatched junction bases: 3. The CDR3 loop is CSARDGAGGSTDTQYF. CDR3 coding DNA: TGCAGTGCTAGAGATGGAGCGGGGGGGAGCACAGATACGCAGTATTTT.

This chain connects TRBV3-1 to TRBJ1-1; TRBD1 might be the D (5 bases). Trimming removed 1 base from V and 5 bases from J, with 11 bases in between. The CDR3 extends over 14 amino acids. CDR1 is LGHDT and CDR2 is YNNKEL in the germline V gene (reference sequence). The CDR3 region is CASSQAGQGTEAFF. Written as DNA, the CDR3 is TGTGCCAGCAGCCAAGCGGGGCAGGGAACTGAAGCTTTCTTT.

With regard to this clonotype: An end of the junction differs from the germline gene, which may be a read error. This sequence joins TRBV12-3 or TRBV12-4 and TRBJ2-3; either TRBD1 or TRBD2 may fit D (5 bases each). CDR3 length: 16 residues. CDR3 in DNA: TGTGCCAGCAGTTTAGCGGGGGAAGGGAGCACAGATGCGCAGTATTTT. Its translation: CASSLAGEGSTDAQYF.

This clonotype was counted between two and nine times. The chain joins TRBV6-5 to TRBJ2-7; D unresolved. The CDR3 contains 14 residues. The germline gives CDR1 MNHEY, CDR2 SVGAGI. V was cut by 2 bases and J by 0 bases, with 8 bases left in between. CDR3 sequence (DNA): TGTGCCAGCAGTTACCATCAGAGCTCCTACGAGCAGTACTTC. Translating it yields CASSYHQSSYEQYF.

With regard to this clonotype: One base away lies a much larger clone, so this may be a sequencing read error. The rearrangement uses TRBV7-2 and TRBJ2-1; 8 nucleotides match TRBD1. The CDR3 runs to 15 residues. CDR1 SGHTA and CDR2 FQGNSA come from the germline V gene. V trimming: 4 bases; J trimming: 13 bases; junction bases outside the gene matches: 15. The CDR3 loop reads CASSSDRAIKETQFF. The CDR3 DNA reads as TGTGCCAGCAGCTCGGACAGGGCGATTAAAGAGACCCAGTTCTTC.

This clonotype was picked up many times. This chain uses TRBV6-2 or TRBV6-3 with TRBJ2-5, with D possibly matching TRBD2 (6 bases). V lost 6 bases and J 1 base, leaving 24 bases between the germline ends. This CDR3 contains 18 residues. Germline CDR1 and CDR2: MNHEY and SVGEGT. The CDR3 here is CASRISPSRGGSQETQYF. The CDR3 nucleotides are TGTGCCAGCAGAATAAGCCCATCCCGAGGAGGGTCCCAAGAGACCCAGTACTTC.

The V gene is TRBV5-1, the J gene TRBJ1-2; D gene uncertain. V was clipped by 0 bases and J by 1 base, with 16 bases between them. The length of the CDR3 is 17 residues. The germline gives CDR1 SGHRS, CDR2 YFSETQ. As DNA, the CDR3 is TGCGCCAGCAGCTTGGCCACGGACCCGTACTATAACTATGGCTACACCTTC. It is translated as CASSLATDPYYNYGYTF.

CDR3 sequence (DNA): TGTGCCAGCAGCCAAAGGGACGGAACTGAAGCTTTCTTT. This codes for CASSQRDGTEAFF. This rearrangement joins TRBV3-1 to TRBJ1-1, with D possibly matching TRBD1 (5 bases). V lost 2 bases and J 5 bases, leaving 9 bases between the germline ends. The CDR3 is made up of 13 amino acids. Germline V gene sequence: CDR1 LGHDT, CDR2 YNNKEL (reference sequence).

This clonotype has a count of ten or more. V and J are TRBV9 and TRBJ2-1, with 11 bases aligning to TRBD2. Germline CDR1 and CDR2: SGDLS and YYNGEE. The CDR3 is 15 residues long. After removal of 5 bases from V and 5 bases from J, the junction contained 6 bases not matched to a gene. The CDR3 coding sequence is TGTGCCAGCAGTGTTAGCGGGGGGGCCCACAATGAGCAGTTCTTC. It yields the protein CASSVSGGAHNEQFF.

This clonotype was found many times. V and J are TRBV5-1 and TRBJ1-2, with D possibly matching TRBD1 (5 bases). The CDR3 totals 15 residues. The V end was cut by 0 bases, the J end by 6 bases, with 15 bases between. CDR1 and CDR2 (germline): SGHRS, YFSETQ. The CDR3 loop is CASSLGQGSTDGYTF. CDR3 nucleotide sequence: TGCGCCAGCAGCTTGGGCCAGGGAAGTACGGATGGCTACACCTTC.

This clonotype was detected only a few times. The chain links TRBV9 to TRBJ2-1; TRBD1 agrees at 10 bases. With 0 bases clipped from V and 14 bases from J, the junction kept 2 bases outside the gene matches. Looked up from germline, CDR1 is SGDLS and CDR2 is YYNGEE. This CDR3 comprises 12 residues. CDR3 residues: CASSVGDRGKFF. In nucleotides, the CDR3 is TGTGCCAGCAGCGTAGGGGACAGGGGAAAGTTCTTC.

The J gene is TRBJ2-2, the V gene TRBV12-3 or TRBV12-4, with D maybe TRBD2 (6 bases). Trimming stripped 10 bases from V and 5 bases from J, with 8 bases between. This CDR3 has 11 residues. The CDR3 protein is CAMGGTGELFF. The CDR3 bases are TGTGCCATGGGGGGAACCGGGGAGCTGTTTTTT.

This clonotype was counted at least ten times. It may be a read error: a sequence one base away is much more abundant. The CDR3 nucleotides are TGTGCCATCAGTTTTAAGAATGAGCAGTACTTC. Translating gives CAISFKNEQYF. The chain recombines TRBV10-3 with TRBJ2-7; D gene ambiguous. The CDR3 is made up of 11 amino acids. Germline CDR1 ENHRY, CDR2 SYGVKD. The germline V and J ends were trimmed by 5 bases and 7 bases, with 9 bases remaining between them.

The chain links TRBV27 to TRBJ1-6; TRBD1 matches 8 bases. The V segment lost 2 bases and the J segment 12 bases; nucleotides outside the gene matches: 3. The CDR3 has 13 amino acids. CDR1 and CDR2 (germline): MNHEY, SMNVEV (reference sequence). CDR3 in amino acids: CASSLNDRGPLHF. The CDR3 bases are TGTGCCAGCAGTTTAAACGACAGGGGACCCCTCCACTTT.

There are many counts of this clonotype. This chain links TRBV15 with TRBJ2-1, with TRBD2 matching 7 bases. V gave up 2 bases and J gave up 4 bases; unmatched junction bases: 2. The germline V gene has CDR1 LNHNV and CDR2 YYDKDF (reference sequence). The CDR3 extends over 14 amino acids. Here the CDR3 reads CATSRLAAYNEQFF. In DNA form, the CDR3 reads TGTGCCACCAGCAGACTAGCGGCGTACAATGAGCAGTTCTTC.

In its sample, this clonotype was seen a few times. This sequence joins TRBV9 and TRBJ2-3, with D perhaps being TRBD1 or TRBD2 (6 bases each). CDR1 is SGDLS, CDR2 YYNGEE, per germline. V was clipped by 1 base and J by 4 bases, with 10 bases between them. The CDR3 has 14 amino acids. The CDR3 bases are TGTGCCAGCAGCGTATGGGGGGCCTCAGATACGCAGTATTTT. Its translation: CASSVWGASDTQYF.

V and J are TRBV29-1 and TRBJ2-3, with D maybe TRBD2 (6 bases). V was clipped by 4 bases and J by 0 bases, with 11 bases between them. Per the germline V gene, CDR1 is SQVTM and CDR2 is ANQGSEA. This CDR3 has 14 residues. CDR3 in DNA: TGCAGCGTTGGGAGGGCCGCTAGCACAGATACGCAGTATTTT. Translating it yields CSVGRAASTDTQYF.

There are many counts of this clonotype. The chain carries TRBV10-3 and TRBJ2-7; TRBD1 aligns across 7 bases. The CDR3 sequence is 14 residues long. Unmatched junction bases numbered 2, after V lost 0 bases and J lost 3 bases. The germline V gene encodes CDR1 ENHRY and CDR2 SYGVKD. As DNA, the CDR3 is TGTGCCATCAGTGAGTCGACAGGGTACTACGAGCAGTACTTC. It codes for CAISESTGYYEQYF.

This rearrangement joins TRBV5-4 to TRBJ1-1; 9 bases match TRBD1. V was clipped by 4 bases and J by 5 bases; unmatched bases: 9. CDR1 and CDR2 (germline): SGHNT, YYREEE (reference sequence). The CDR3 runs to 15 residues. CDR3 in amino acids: CASSPGQGEGTEAFF. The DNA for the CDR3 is TGTGCCAGCAGCCCGGGACAGGGTGAAGGAACTGAAGCTTTCTTT.

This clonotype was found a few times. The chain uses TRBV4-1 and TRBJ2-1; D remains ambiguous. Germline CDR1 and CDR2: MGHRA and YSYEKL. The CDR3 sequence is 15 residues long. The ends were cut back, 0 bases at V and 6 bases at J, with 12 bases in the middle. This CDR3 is CASSQDPLPANEQFF. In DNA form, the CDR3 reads TGCGCCAGCAGCCAAGATCCCCTCCCGGCCAATGAGCAGTTCTTC.

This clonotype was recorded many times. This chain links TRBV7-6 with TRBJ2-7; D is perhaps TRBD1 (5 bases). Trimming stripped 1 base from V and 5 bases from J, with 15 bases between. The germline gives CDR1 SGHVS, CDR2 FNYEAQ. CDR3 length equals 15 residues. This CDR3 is CASSLGRAQGNEQYF. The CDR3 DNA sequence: TGTGCCAGCAGCTTAGGCAGGGCCCAGGGAAACGAGCAGTACTTC.

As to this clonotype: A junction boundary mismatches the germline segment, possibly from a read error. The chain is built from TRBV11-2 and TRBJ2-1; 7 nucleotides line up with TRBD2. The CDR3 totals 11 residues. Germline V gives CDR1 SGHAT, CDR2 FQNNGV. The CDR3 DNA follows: TGCGCCAGCAGCCGGGGAGGGACCCAGTTCTTC. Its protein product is CASSRGGTQFF. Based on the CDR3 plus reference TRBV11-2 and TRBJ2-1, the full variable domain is EAGVAQSPRYKIIEKRQSVAFWCNPISGHATLYWYQQILGQGPKLLIQFQNNGVVDDSQLPKDRFSAERLKGVDSTLKIQPAKLEDSAVYLCASSRGGTQFFGPGTRLTVL.

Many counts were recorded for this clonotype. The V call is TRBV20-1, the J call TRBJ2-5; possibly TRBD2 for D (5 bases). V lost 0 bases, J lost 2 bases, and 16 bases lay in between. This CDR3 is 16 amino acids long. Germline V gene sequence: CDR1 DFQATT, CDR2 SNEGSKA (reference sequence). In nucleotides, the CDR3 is TGCAGTGCTAGAGATTTACAGCGGAACTTACAAGAGACCCAGTACTTC. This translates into CSARDLQRNLQETQYF.

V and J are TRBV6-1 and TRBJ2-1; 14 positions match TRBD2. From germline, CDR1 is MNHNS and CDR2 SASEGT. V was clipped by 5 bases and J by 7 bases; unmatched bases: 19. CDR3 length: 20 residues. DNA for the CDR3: TGTGCCAGCAGTATTACAAGGGGACTAGCGGGGGCGCGGGGGGGAAATGAGCAGTTCTTC. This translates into CASSITRGLAGARGGNEQFF.

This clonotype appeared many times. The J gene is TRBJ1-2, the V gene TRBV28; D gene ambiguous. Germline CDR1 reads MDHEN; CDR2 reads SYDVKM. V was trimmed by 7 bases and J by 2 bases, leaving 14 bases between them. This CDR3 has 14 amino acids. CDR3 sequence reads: CASTLPRLNYGYTF. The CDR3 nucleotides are TGTGCCAGCACCCTACCACGTCTAAACTATGGCTACACCTTC.

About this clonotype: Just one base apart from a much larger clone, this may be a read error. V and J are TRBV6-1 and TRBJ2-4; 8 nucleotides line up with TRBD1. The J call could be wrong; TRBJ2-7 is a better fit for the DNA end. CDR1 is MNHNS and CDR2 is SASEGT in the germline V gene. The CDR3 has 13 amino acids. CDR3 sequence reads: CASRRTGRDEQYF. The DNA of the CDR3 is TGTGCCAGCAGGAGGACAGGGCGGGACGAGCAGTACTTC.

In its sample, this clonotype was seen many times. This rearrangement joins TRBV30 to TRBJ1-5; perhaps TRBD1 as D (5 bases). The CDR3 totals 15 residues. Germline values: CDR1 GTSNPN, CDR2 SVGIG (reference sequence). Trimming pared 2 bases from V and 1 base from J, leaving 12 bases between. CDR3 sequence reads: CAWSLGTASNQPQHF. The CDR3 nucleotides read TGTGCCTGGAGTCTTGGGACGGCCAGCAATCAGCCCCAGCATTTT.

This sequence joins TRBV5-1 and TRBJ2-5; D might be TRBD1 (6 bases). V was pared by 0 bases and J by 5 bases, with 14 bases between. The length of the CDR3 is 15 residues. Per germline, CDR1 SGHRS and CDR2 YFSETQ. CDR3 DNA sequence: TGCGCCAGCAGCTTGGTCGGCTCAAGGGGGGAGACCCAGTACTTC. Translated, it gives CASSLVGSRGETQYF.

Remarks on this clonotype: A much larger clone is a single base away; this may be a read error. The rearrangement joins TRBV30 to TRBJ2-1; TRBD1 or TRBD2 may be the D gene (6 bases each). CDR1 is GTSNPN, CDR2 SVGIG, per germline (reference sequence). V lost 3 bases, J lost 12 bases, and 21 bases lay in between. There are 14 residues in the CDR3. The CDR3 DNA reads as TGTGCCTGGAGCGGGGGCCTGCTTCAGGGTGGGCAGTTCTTC. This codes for CAWSGGLLQGGQFF. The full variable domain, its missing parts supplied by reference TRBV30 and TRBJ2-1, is SQTIHQWPATLVQPVGSPLSLECTVEGTSNPNLYWYRQAAGRGLQLLFYSVGIGQISSEVPQNLSASRPQDRQFILSSKKLLLSDSGFYLCAWSGGLLQGGQFFGPGTRLTVL.

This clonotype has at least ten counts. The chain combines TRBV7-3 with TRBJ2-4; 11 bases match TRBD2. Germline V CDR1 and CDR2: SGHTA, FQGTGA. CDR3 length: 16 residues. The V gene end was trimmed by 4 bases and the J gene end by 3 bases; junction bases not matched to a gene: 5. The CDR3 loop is CASSSLAGGSKNIQYF. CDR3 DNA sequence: TGTGCCAGCAGCTCCCTAGCGGGGGGAAGCAAAAACATTCAGTACTTC. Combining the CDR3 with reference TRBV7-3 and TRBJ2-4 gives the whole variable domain GAGVSQTPSNKVTEKGKYVELRCDPISGHTALYWYRQSLGQGPEFLIYFQGTGAADDSGLPNDRFFAVRPEGSVSTLKIQRTERGDSAVYLCASSSLAGGSKNIQYFGAGTRLSVL.

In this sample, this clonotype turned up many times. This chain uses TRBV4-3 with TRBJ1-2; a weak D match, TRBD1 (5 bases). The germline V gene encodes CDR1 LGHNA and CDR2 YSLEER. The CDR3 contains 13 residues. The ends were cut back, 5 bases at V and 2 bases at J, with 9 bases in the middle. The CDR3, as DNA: TGCGCCAGCAGCTGGGACTCGAACTATGGCTACACCTTC. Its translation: CASSWDSNYGYTF.